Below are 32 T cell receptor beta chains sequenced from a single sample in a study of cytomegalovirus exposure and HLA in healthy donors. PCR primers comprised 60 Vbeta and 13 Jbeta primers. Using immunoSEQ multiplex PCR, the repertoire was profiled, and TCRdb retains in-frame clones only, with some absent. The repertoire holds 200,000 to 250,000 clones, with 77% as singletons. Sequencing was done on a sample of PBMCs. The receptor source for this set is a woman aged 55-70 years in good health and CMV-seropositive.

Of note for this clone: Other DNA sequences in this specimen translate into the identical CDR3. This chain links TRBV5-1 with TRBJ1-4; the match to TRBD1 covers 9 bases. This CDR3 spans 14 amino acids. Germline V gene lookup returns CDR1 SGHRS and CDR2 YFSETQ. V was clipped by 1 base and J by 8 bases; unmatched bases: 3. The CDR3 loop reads CASSLTGGEEKLFF. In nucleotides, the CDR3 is TGCGCCAGCAGCTTGACAGGGGGCGAGGAAAAACTGTTTTTT.

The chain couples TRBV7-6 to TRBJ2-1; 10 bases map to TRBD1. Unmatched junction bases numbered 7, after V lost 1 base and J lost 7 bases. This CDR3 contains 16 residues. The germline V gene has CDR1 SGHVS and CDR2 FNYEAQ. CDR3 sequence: CASSLVGTGARNEQFF. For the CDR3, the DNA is TGTGCCAGCAGCTTAGTGGGGACAGGGGCTAGGAATGAGCAGTTCTTC.

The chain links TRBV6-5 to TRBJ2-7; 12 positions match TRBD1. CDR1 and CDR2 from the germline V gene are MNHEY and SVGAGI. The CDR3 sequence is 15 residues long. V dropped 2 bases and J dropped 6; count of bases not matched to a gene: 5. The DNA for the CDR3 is TGTGCCAGCAGTTACGTAGGGACAGGGGGCGGCGAGCAGTACTTC. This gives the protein CASSYVGTGGGEQYF.

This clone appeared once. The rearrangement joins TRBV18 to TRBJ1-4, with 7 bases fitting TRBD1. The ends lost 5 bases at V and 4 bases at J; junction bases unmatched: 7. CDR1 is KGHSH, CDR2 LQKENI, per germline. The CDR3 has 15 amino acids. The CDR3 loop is CASSYPGQYNEKLFF. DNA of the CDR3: TGTGCCAGCTCATACCCGGGACAGTATAATGAAAAACTGTTTTTT.

In DNA form, the CDR3 reads TGCAGCGTTGTCCAGGGCTCCGAGACCCAGTACTTC. This codes for CSVVQGSETQYF. The rearrangement uses TRBV29-1 and TRBJ2-5, with a tentative D call TRBD1 (5 bases). Trimming stripped 4 bases from V and 5 bases from J, with 11 bases between. The germline CDR1 and CDR2 sequences are SQVTM and ANQGSEA. The CDR3 runs 12 residues.

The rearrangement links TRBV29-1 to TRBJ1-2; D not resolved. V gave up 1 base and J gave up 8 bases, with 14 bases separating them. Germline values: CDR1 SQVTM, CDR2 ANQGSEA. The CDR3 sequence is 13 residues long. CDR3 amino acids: CSVEVFWGAGYTF. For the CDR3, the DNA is TGCAGCGTTGAAGTCTTCTGGGGAGCGGGCTACACCTTC.

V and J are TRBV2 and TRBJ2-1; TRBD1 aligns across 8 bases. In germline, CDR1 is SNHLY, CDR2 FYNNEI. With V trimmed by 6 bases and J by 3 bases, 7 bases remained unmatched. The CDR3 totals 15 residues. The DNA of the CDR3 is TGTGCCAGCAGAGAGCGACAGGGGAACTACAATGAGCAGTTCTTC. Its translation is CASRERQGNYNEQFF.

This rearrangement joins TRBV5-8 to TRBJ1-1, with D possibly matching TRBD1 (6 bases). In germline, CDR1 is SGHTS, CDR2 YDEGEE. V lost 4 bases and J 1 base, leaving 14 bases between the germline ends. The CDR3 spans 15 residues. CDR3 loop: CASSPRLGANTEAFF. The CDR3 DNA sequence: TGTGCCAGCAGCCCACGGTTGGGGGCGAACACTGAAGCTTTCTTT.

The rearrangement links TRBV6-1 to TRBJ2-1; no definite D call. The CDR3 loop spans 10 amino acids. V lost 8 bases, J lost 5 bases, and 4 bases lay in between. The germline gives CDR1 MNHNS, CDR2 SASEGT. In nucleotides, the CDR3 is TGTGCCAGCCAGGACAATGAGCAGTTCTTC. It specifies CASQDNEQFF.

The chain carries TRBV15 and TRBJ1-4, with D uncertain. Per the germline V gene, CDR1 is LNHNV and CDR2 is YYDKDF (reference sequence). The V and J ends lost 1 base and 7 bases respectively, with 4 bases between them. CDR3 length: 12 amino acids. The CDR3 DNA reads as TGTGCCACCAGCAGAGGGAGTGAAAAACTGTTTTTT. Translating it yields CATSRGSEKLFF.

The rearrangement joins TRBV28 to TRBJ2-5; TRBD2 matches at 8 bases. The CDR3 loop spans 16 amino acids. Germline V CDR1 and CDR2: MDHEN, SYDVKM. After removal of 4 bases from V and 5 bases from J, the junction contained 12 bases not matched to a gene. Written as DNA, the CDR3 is TGTGCCAGCAGTTCCCCCGGGAGGGGGGAAGTGGAGACCCAGTACTTC. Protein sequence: CASSSPGRGEVETQYF.

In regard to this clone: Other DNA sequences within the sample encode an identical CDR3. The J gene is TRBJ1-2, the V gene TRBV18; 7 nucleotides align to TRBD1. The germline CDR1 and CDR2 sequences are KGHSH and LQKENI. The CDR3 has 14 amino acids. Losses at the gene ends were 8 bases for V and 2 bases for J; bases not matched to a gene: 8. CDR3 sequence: CASRRTGNNYGYTF. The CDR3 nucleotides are TGTGCCAGCCGAAGGACAGGTAACAACTATGGCTACACCTTC.

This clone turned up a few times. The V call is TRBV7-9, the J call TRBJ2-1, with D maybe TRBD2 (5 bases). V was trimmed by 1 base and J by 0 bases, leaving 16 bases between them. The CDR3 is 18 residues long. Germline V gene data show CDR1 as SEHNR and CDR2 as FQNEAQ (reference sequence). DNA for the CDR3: TGTGCCAGCAGCTTAGATGGTTGGACTGTCACCTCCTACAATGAGCAGTTCTTC. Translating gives CASSLDGWTVTSYNEQFF.

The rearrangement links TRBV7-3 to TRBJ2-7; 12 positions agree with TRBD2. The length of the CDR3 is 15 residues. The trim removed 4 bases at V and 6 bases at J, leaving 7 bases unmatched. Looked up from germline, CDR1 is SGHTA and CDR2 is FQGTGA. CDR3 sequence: CASSSYRTSGAEQYF. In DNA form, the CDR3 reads TGTGCCAGCAGCTCGTACAGGACTAGCGGGGCCGAGCAGTACTTC.

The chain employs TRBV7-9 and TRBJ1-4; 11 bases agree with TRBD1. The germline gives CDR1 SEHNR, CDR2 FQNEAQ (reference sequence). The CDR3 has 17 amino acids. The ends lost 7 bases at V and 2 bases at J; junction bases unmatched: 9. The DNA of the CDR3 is TGTGCCAGCAACAAAGGACAGGGGGCATCCACTAATGAAAAACTGTTTTTT. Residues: CASNKGQGASTNEKLFF.

The CDR3 here is CSAGTGGSEKLFF. CDR3 DNA: TGCAGCGCTGGGACAGGGGGAAGTGAAAAACTGTTTTTT. The V and J genes are TRBV29-1 and TRBJ1-4; 11 bases match TRBD1. With V trimmed by 7 bases and J by 7 bases, 5 bases remained unmatched. CDR3 length equals 13 residues. Germline V lookup: CDR1 SQVTM, CDR2 ANQGSEA.

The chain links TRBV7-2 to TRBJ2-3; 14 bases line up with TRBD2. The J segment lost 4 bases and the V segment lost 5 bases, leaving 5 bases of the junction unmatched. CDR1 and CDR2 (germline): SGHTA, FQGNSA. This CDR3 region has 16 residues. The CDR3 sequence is CASSRRLAGGSDTQYF. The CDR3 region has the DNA TGTGCCAGCAGCCGCCGACTAGCGGGAGGGTCAGATACGCAGTATTTT.

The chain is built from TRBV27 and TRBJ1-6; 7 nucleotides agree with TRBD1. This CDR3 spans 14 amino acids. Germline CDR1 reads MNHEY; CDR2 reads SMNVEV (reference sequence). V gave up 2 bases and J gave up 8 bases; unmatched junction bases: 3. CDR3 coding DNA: TGTGCCAGCAGTTTAACAGGGGCCTATTCACCCCTCCACTTT. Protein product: CASSLTGAYSPLHF.

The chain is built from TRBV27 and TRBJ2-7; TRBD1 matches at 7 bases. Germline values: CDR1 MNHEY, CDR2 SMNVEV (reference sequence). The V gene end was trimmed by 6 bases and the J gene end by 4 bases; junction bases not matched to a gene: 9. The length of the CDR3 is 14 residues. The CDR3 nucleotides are TGTGCCAGCAGCTACCAGGGGGTGAGGTACGAGCAGTACTTC. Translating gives CASSYQGVRYEQYF.

For the CDR3, the DNA is TGTGCCAGCAGGTTAGGGGGCAATGAGCAGTTCTTC. The encoded protein is CASRLGGNEQFF. This chain joins TRBV14 and TRBJ2-1; D possibly corresponds to TRBD1 (6 bases). This CDR3 is built from 12 residues. Germline V gene lookup returns CDR1 SGHDN and CDR2 FVKESK. Trimming removed 6 bases at V and 6 bases at J, with 9 bases between. The full variable domain, with the rest looked up from reference TRBV14 and TRBJ2-1, is EAGVTQFPSHSVIEKGQTVTLRCDPISGHDNLYWYRRVMGKEIKFLLHFVKESKQDESGMPNNRFLAERTGGTYSTLKVQPAELEDSGVYFCASRLGGNEQFFGPGTRLTVL.

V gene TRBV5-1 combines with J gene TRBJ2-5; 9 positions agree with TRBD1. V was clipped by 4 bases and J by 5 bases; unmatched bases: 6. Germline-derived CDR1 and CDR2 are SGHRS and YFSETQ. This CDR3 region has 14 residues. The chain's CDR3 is CASSLIDRGETQYF. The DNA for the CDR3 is TGCGCCAGCAGCCTAATAGACAGGGGGGAGACCCAGTACTTC.

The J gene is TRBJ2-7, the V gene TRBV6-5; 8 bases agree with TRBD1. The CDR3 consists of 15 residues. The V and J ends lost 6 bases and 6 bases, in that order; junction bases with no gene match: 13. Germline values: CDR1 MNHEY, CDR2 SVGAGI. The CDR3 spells CASRPNAGGVSEQYF. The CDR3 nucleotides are TGTGCCAGCAGACCAAACGCAGGGGGCGTCTCCGAGCAGTACTTC.

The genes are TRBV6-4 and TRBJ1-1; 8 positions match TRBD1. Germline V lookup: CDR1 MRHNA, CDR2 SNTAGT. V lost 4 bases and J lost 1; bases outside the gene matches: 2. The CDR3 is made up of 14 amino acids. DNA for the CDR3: TGTGCCAGCAGTGGGGGACAGGCGAACACTGAAGCTTTCTTT. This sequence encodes CASSGGQANTEAFF.

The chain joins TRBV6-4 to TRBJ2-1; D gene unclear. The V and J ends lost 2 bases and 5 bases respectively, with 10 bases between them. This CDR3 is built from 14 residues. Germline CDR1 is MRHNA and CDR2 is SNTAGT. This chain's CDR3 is CASSDGQANNEQFF. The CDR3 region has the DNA TGTGCCAGCAGTGACGGGCAGGCGAACAATGAGCAGTTCTTC.

CDR3 sequence: CASSGSAGQGHTEAFF. CDR3 sequence (DNA): TGTGCCAGCAGTGGGAGTGCGGGACAGGGGCACACTGAAGCTTTCTTT. This chain connects TRBV6-1 to TRBJ1-1, with 10 bases aligning to TRBD1. Germline assignment: CDR1 MNHNS and CDR2 SASEGT. The CDR3 has 16 amino acids. V was clipped by 4 bases and J by 3 bases; unmatched bases: 8.

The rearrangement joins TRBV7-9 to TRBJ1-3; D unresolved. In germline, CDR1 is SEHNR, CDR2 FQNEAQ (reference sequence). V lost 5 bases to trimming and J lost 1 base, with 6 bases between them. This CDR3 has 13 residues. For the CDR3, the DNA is TGTGCCAGCAGCCGAGAATCTGGAAACACCATATATTTT. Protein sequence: CASSRESGNTIYF. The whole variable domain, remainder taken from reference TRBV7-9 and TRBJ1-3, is DTGVSQNPRHKITKRGQNVTFRCDPISEHNRLYWYRQTLGQGPEFLTYFQNEAQLEKSRLLSDRFSAERPKGSFSTLEIQRTEQGDSAMYLCASSRESGNTIYFGEGSWLTVV.

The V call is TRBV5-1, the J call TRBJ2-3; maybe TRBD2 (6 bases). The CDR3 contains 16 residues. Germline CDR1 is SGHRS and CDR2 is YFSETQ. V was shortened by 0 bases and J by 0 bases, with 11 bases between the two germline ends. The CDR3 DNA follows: TGCGCCAGCAGCTTGGGACATAGCGGAAGCACAGATACGCAGTATTTT. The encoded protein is CASSLGHSGSTDTQYF.

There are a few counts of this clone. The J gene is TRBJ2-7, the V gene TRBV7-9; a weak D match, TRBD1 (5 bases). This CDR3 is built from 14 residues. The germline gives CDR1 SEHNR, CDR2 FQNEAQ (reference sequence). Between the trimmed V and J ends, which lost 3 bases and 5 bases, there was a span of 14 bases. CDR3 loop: CASSFVQGSHEQYF. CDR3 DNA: TGTGCCAGCAGCTTTGTCCAGGGTAGCCACGAGCAGTACTTC.

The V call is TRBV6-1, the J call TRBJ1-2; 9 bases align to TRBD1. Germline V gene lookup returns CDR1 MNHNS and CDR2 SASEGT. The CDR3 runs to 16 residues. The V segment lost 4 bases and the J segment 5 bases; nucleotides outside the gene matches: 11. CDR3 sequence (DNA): TGTGCCAGCAGTGCCAAGGGGACAGGGAAGGAATATGGCTACACCTTC. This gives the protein CASSAKGTGKEYGYTF.

The CDR3 loop is CASSPGTGGYEQYF. CDR3 bases: TGTGCCAGCAGCCCCGGGACAGGGGGCTACGAGCAGTACTTC. The chain joins TRBV28 to TRBJ2-7, with 11 bases fitting TRBD1. Germline V gene data show CDR1 as MDHEN and CDR2 as SYDVKM. This CDR3 spans 14 amino acids. J gave up 3 bases and V 6 bases, and 4 bases lay outside the gene matches.

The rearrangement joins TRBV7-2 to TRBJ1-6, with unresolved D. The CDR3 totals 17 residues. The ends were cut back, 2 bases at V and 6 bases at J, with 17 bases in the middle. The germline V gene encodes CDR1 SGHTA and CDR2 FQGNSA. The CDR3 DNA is TGTGCCAGCAGCTTAAGGCTCAGAGTTCAGGCTAATTCACCCCTCCACTTT. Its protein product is CASSLRLRVQANSPLHF.

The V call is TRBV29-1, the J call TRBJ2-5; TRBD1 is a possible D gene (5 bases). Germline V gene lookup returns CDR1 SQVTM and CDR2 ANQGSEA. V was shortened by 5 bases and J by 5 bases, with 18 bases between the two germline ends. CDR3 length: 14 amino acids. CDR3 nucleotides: TGCAGCGTTTTGGGATGGGGCTCGTTTGAGACCCAGTACTTC. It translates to CSVLGWGSFETQYF. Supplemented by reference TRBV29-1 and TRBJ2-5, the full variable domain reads SAVISQKPSRDICQRGTSLTIQCQVDSQVTMMFWYRQQPGQSLTLIATANQGSEATYESGFVIDKFPISRPNLTFSTLTVSNMSPEDSSIYLCSVLGWGSFETQYFGPGTRLLVL.